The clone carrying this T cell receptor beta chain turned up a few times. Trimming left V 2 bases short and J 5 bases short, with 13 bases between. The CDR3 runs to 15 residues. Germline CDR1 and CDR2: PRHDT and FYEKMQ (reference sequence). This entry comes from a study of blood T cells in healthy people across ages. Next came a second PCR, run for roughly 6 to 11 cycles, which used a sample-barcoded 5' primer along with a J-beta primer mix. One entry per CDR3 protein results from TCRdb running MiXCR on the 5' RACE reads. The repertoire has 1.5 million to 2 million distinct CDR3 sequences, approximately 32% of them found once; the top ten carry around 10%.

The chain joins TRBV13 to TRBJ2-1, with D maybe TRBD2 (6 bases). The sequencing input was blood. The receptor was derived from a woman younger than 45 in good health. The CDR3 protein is CASSLKVGLDNEQFF. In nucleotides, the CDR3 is TGTGCCAGCAGCTTAAAGGTGGGACTGGACAATGAGCAGTTCTTC.